The source of this T cell receptor beta chain is a study of T cell changes during pregnancy in multiple sclerosis (dated by TCRdb to between 2018 and 2020). At the level of the whole study: The study examined how the T cell repertoire changed over the course of pregnancy in women with multiple sclerosis.

In the case of this clone: There is no known antigen for this receptor. Base qualities are not at hand, and no much larger clone is one base apart.

Preparation of the library involved the immunoSEQ multiplex PCR assay. TCRdb stores this immuneACCESS table with in-frame sequences only. Part of the clones is absent; in the studies checked, under half of the shortfall reflects unresolved V genes, and no reason is known for the rest. The sample records 65,000 to 85,000 clones, about 90% of which are singletons. The top ten hold around 1.6% of the sample. Sequences were derived from peripheral blood, sampled after pregnancy. The origin of this receptor is a female donor with multiple sclerosis, enrolled in a pregnancy study.

The CDR3 in this case is CASSDFGYTDTQYF. The nucleotide sequence is given as TGTGCCAGCAGCGATTTCGGGTACACAGATACGCAGTATTTT. The chain is assembled from TRBV6-1 and TRBJ2-3; too little of a D gene remains to name it. CDR3 length: 14 amino acids, cysteine to phenylalanine. Only CDR3 DNA is held: 42 bases, read in frame from base 1. CDR1 MNHNS and CDR2 SASEGT are derived from the germline V gene. V drops 6 bases and J drops 2 bases, leaving 12 bases in between.